Many counts were recorded for the clone carrying this T cell receptor beta chain. Its antigen is unidentified. Patients between 18 and 65 years old had hyperthyroidism, newly diagnosed and lasting under 2 months. Clinical symptoms, serum thyroxine, TRAb, thyroid ultrasound and orbital computed tomography informed diagnoses. V lost 3 bases to trimming and J lost 2 bases, with 14 bases between them. CDR3 length equals 15 residues. CDR1 is SEHNR, CDR2 FQNEAQ, per germline (reference sequence). This sample is drawn from a study of T cells in Graves' hyperthyroidism and ophthalmopathy. Authors of the study amplified TCR beta CDR3 regions from RNA transcripts. Primed by the HTBI set, a first-round RT-PCR was run on the TCR CDR3. TCRdb reprocessed the multiplex PCR reads with MiXCR, giving one entry per CDR3 protein. The table includes about 380,000 distinct CDR3 sequences, 13% detected once. General study results and limits: Model-based prediction identified ophthalmopathy a median 6.5 months prior to its onset.

This TCR was sampled from a man aged 30 to 39 with Graves' hyperthyroidism that later progressed to Graves' ophthalmopathy. The chain couples TRBV7-9 to TRBJ2-7; maybe TRBD2 (6 bases). The sample taken for sequencing was blood. The CDR3 reads CASSLVGGATYEQYF. DNA of the CDR3: TGTGCCAGCAGCTTGGTGGGGGGTGCGACCTACGAGCAGTACTTC.